A single sample is the source of the 13 T cell receptor beta chains below, sequenced in a study of T cells in Graves' hyperthyroidism and ophthalmopathy. RNA transcripts yielded amplified TCR beta CDR3 regions. TCR CDR3 regions were first amplified by RT-PCR with HTBI primers. TCRdb called the multiplex PCR reads again in MiXCR, with one record for every CDR3 protein. This table has fewer than 700,000 distinct CDR3 sequences, 15% to 20% appearing once. The sample comprised blood. All receptors come from a woman younger than 45 with Graves' hyperthyroidism.

This clonotype was seen at least ten times. The chain uses TRBV5-6 and TRBJ2-7; D tentatively reads TRBD1 or TRBD2 (6 bases each). The germline V gene encodes CDR1 SGHDT and CDR2 YYEEEE. The CDR3 spans 15 residues. V lost 4 bases, J lost 0 bases, and 14 bases lay in between. This CDR3 reads CASSARDTYSYEQYF. CDR3 coding DNA: TGTGCCAGCAGCGCGCGGGACACCTACTCCTACGAGCAGTACTTC.

On this clonotype itself: Since a much larger clone is just one base distant, this may be a read error. The chain uses TRBV7-2 and TRBJ2-7, with TRBD1 matching 8 bases. Germline V gene sequence: CDR1 SGHTA, CDR2 FQGNSA. CDR3 length: 16 residues. Here the CDR3 DNA reads TGTGTCAGCAGCCCAAAGACAGACAGGGGAGGAGGCGAGCAGTACTTC. It yields the protein CVSSPKTDRGGGEQYF. The variable domain in full, completed from reference TRBV7-2 and TRBJ2-7, reads GAGVSQSPSNKVTEKGKDVELRCDPISGHTALYWYRQSLGQGLEFLIYFQGNSAPDKSGLPSDRFSAERTGGSVSTLTIQRTQQEDSAVYLCVSSPKTDRGGGEQYFGPGTRLTVT.

The gene calls are TRBV6-2 or TRBV6-3 and TRBJ2-5, with D perhaps TRBD1 or TRBD2 (5 bases each). V was shortened by 4 bases and J by 4 bases, with 10 bases between the two germline ends. This CDR3 is 13 amino acids long. Germline CDR1 and CDR2: MNHEY and SVGEGT. CDR3 residues: CASSWRGVETQYF. The CDR3 DNA follows: TGTGCCAGCAGTTGGAGAGGGGTAGAGACCCAGTACTTC.

The chain carries TRBV11-1 and TRBJ2-1; D unclear. The CDR3 is 16 amino acids. Trimming left V 6 bases short and J 4 bases short, with 19 bases between. Germline assignment: CDR1 SGHAT and CDR2 FQDESV (reference sequence). The CDR3 DNA follows: TGTGCCAGCAGTTCGAAGACACGCTCTCCATACAATGAGCAGTTCTTC. It yields the protein CASSSKTRSPYNEQFF.

This clonotype was seen more than once but under ten times. The junction departs from the called germline gene at one end, perhaps through a read error. J is TRBJ1-2 and V is TRBV28; 12 positions match TRBD1. CDR1 is MDHEN and CDR2 is SYDVKM in the germline V gene. There are 15 residues in the CDR3. This chain's CDR3 is CAGSLGQGAAYGYTF. As DNA, the CDR3 is TGTGCCGGCAGTTTGGGACAGGGGGCTGCCTATGGCTACACCTTC.

This clonotype was seen ten or more times. The CDR3 spells CASSDPGLAGFTDTQYF. The CDR3, as DNA: TGTGCCAGCAGCGACCCGGGACTAGCGGGATTCACAGATACGCAGTATTTT. This chain uses TRBV7-2 with TRBJ2-3; 13 bases fit TRBD2. J gave up 2 bases and V 5 bases, and 7 bases lay outside the gene matches. The CDR3 length is 17 residues. Germline V lookup: CDR1 SGHTA, CDR2 FQGNSA.

V gene TRBV6-1 combines with J gene TRBJ2-2, with TRBD1 as a possible D gene (5 bases). V lost 6 bases, J lost 0 bases, and 14 bases lay in between. The CDR3 spans 16 residues. Germline assignment: CDR1 MNHNS and CDR2 SASEGT. The CDR3 nucleotides read TGTGCCAGCAGCCCCACCCCCAGGGCGAACACCGGGGAGCTGTTTTTT. Protein sequence: CASSPTPRANTGELFF.

V and J are TRBV7-9 and TRBJ2-1, with 8 bases that match TRBD2. The CDR3 has 15 amino acids. Per the germline V gene, CDR1 is SEHNR and CDR2 is FQNEAQ (reference sequence). Trimming took 2 bases from V and 6 from J; bases not matched to a gene: 6. CDR3: CASSLNGLAGNEQFF. The DNA for the CDR3 is TGTGCCAGCAGCTTAAATGGACTAGCAGGCAATGAGCAGTTCTTC.

This clonotype was seen many times. J is TRBJ1-2 and V is TRBV2, with 7 bases fitting TRBD1. This CDR3 is built from 16 residues. With V trimmed by 1 base and J by 4 bases, 9 bases remained unmatched. Per the germline V gene, CDR1 is SNHLY and CDR2 is FYNNEI. CDR3 in amino acids: CASSEGTGPFVYGYTF. CDR3 coding DNA: TGTGCCAGCAGTGAAGGGACAGGACCCTTCGTCTATGGCTACACCTTC.

The sample holds many counts of this clonotype. The V gene is TRBV5-5, the J gene TRBJ2-4, with TRBD2 as a possible D gene (6 bases). V lost 4 bases to trimming and J lost 6 bases, with 8 bases between them. Germline values: CDR1 SGHKS, CDR2 YYEKEE (reference sequence). This CDR3 has 12 amino acids. In DNA, the CDR3 is TGTGCCAGCAGCCCCGGGGGAAACATTCAGTACTTC. Its protein product is CASSPGGNIQYF.

This clonotype appeared many times. V is TRBV20-1 and J is TRBJ2-7, with D possibly TRBD2 on 6 matching bases. The CDR3 is 12 amino acids. V lost 4 bases and J 5 bases, leaving 12 bases between the germline ends. CDR1 is DFQATT and CDR2 is SNEGSKA in the germline V gene (reference sequence). The CDR3 nucleotides read TGCAGTGCTAACTTCCGGGGGAACGAGCAGTACTTC. It translates to CSANFRGNEQYF.

In DNA, the CDR3 is TGTGCCAGCAGCTTTCGGCTAGCGGGAGCCGGGGAGCTGTTTTTT. Translating it yields CASSFRLAGAGELFF. The genes are TRBV7-2 and TRBJ2-2; TRBD2 matches at 10 bases. The germline CDR1 and CDR2 sequences are SGHTA and FQGNSA. The CDR3 length is 15 residues. The junction had 4 bases not matched to a gene; V was cut back by 3 bases and J by 6 bases. Full variable domain (missing parts from reference TRBV7-2 and TRBJ2-2): GAGVSQSPSNKVTEKGKDVELRCDPISGHTALYWYRQSLGQGLEFLIYFQGNSAPDKSGLPSDRFSAERTGGSVSTLTIQRTQQEDSAVYLCASSFRLAGAGELFFGEGSRLTVL.

This clonotype came up many times. The chain uses TRBV27 and TRBJ1-5; D remains ambiguous. V lost 6 bases and J 5 bases, leaving 11 bases between the germline ends. From germline, CDR1 is MNHEY and CDR2 SMNVEV (reference sequence). This CDR3 has 13 residues. CDR3 residues: CASSHGIYQPQHF. The DNA of the CDR3 is TGTGCCAGCAGCCATGGGATTTATCAGCCCCAGCATTTT.